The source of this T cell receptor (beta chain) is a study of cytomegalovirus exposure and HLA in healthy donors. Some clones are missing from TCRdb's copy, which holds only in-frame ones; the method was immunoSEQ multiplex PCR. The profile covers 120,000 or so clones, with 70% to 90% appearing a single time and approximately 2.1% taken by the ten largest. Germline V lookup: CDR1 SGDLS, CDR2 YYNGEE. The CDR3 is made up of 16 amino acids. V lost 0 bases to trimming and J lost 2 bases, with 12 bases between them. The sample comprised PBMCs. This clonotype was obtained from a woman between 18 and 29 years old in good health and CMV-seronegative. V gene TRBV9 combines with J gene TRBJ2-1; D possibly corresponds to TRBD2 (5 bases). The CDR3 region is CASSVAGRQAYNEQFF. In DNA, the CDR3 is TGTGCCAGCAGCGTAGCTGGGAGACAAGCCTACAATGAGCAGTTCTTC. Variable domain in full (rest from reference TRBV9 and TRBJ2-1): DSGVTQTPKHLITATGQRVTLRCSPRSGDLSVYWYQQSLDQGLQFLIQYYNGEERAKGNILERFSAQQFPDLHSELNLSSLELGDSALYFCASSVAGRQAYNEQFFGPGTRLTVL.